These T cell receptor beta chains were read from a single sample in a study of OX40 agonist ivuxolimab in advanced cancers. Sequenced by immunoSEQ multiplex PCR; TCRdb stores in-frame clones only, minus some. The sample consists of some 57,000 clones, around nine tenths of them appearing once. The input for sequencing was CD4+ or CD8+ T cells sorted from blood, taken in a trial of the OX40 agonist ivuxolimab. The receptors come from an adult with an advanced solid tumor such as melanoma, head and neck, liver or kidney cancer. Both conserved end residues are part of each CDR3. The D gene is left open where the match is weak. Where a row states a size, it is once, few, many or the class of an expanded clone; other rows omit it.

clone_size | j_call | d_call | v_call | cdr3_nt | cdr3_aa
. | TRBJ1-2 | . | TRBV7-2 | TGTGCCAGCAGCTTAGGGCAGGGGTGGCTTGGCTACACCTTC | CASSLGQGWLGYTF
. | TRBJ1-1 | . | TRBV28 | TGTGCCAGCAACACCCTCCGGACGTTTATGAACACTGAAGCTTTCTTT | CASNTLRTFMNTEAFF
. | TRBJ2-7 | . | TRBV27 | TGTGCCAGCAGCTCCGGGACCCTTAACCTCTACGAGCAGTACTTC | CASSSGTLNLYEQYF
. | TRBJ1-5 | . | TRBV28 | TGTGCCAGCAGTCGGACATCGGTTTATAGCAATCAGCCCCAGCATTTT | CASSRTSVYSNQPQHF
. | TRBJ2-1 | TRBD2 | TRBV19 | TGTGCCAGTAGTATTGGCGGGAGGATCACCTACAATGAGCAGTTCTTC | CASSIGGRITYNEQFF
. | TRBJ2-2 | TRBD1 | TRBV6-5 | TGTGCCAGCAGATGGGGACAGCCGAACACCGGGGAGCTGTTTTTT | CASRWGQPNTGELFF
. | TRBJ2-1 | . | TRBV11-2 | TGTGCCAGCAGCTTACCGTTCAGTAACAATGAGCAGTTCTTC | CASSLPFSNNEQFF
. | TRBJ2-1 | TRBD2 | TRBV19 | TGTGCCACCGGGACTAGCAGGGTTGAGCAGTTCTTC | CATGTSRVEQFF
. | TRBJ2-1 | TRBD2 | TRBV14 | TGTGCCAGCAGCCAAGTCAGCGGGAGCTCCTACAATGAGCAGTTCTTC | CASSQVSGSSYNEQFF
. | TRBJ1-5 | . | TRBV7-2 | TGTGCCAGCAGCTTGGACAATCAGCCCCAGCATTTT | CASSLDNQPQHF
once | TRBJ1-5 | . | TRBV18 | TGTGCCAGCTCGGACCTCCCTGGAGGCAATCAGCCCCAGCATTTT | CASSDLPGGNQPQHF
. | TRBJ2-7 | . | TRBV18 | TGTGCCAGCTCACCTCCGGGACAAATTTACGAGCAGTACTTC | CASSPPGQIYEQYF
few | TRBJ2-2 | . | TRBV2 | TGTGCCAGCAGAGGGGGACAGAACACCGGGGAGCTGTTTTTT | CASRGGQNTGELFF
few | TRBJ2-1 | . | TRBV10-3 | TGTGCCATCAGTGTCTCTCTGCTGCGCTCCTACAATGAGCAGTTCTTC | CAISVSLLRSYNEQFF
. | TRBJ2-3 | TRBD2 | TRBV28 | TGTGCCATGCGGGGGTTAGGATCAGATACGCAGTATTTT | CAMRGLGSDTQYF
. | TRBJ1-2 | . | TRBV18 | TGTGCCAGCTCACCCGGGGCAGCTAACTATGGCTACACCTTC | CASSPGAANYGYTF
. | TRBJ2-3 | . | TRBV27 | TGTGCCAGCAGGAGAACAGATACGCAGTATTTT | CASRRTDTQYF
once | TRBJ1-4 | . | TRBV20-1 | TGCAGTGCGGTCGGTGAAAAACTGTTTTTT | CSAVGEKLFF
. | TRBJ2-1 | . | TRBV21-1 | TGTGCCAGCACCTTTCGGGAGACAGATGTGTATGAGCAGTTCTTC | CASTFRETDVYEQFF
few | TRBJ2-3 | . | TRBV5-1 | TGCGCCAGCAGCTTGGAAAGGAGGGGAGGGGGCGCAGATACGCAGTATTTT | CASSLERRGGGADTQYF
. | TRBJ2-3 | . | TRBV5-1 | TGCGCCAGCAGCTTCCCACTGGATACGCAGTATTTT | CASSFPLDTQYF
. | TRBJ2-5 | TRBD1 | TRBV2 | TGTGCCAGCAGTGAAGGGGGGACAGCAGGAGAGACCCAGTACTTC | CASSEGGTAGETQYF
. | TRBJ2-3 | . | TRBV7-2 | TGTGCCAGCAGCTGGAGCAGGGAGGTACCAGATACGCAGTATTTT | CASSWSREVPDTQYF
. | TRBJ1-1 | . | TRBV18 | TGTGCCAGCTCACCTAGGGAGGGGGACACTGAAGCTTTCTTT | CASSPREGDTEAFF
. | TRBJ2-3 | TRBD2 | TRBV19 | TGTGCCAGTAGTATAGATTCAAACGGGAGGCTCACAGATACGCAGTATTTT | CASSIDSNGRLTDTQYF
. | TRBJ1-1 | . | TRBV6-1 | TGTGCCAGCAGCCATGGGGAAGCTTTCTTT | CASSHGEAFF
. | TRBJ2-7 | . | TRBV21-1 | TGTGCCAGCCTCCCTAGCGGATACTACGAGCAGTACTTC | CASLPSGYYEQYF
. | TRBJ2-2 | . | TRBV11-2 | TGTGCCAGCAGCTTAATTCGGCAGGGGAACACCGGGGAGCTGTTTTTT | CASSLIRQGNTGELFF
. | TRBJ2-5 | TRBD2 | TRBV6-6 | TGTGCCAGCAGCTTAGGACTAGCGGAAGAGACCCAGTACTTC | CASSLGLAEETQYF
. | TRBJ2-1 | TRBD2 | TRBV15 | TGTGCCACCAGCAGAGAAGCGGGGAGCTCCTACAATGAGCAGTTCTTC | CATSREAGSSYNEQFF
. | TRBJ1-2 | . | TRBV20-1 | TGCAGTGCTAGTGGAGTAGGCGGCTACACCTTC | CSASGVGGYTF
few | TRBJ2-2 | . | TRBV5-1 | TGCGCCAGCAGCTTGGGAAGTACCGGGGAGCTGTTTTTT | CASSLGSTGELFF
. | TRBJ2-1 | . | TRBV6-1 | TGTGCCAGCAGTCCCTCCCCCTCTAGCTTCCTGTTCTTC | CASSPSPSSFLFF
. | TRBJ2-2 | . | TRBV2 | TGTGCCAGTCAGAAGACAGACACCGGGGAGCTGTTTTTT | CASQKTDTGELFF
once | TRBJ1-1 | . | TRBV4-2 | TGTGCCAGCAGCCATGACATAAGCGGGACACCTAACACTGAAGCTTTCTTT | CASSHDISGTPNTEAFF
. | TRBJ1-3 | . | TRBV5-6 | TGTGCCAGCGCGGCCAGGGGTGCTGGAAACACCATATATTTT | CASAARGAGNTIYF
few | TRBJ2-7 | . | TRBV4-1 | TGCGCCAGCAGTCCCCTGGGGGTCTACGAGCAGTACTTC | CASSPLGVYEQYF
. | TRBJ2-1 | . | TRBV2 | TGTGCCAGCACCCCGGTCAATGAGCAGTTCTTC | CASTPVNEQFF
few | TRBJ2-2 | TRBD2 | TRBV9 | TGTGCCAGCTGCGGGGCCAGCGGGAGTACCGGGGAGCTGTTTTTT | CASCGASGSTGELFF
. | TRBJ2-1 | . | TRBV19 | TGTGCCAGTAGTAACCACAGGGAGGATGAGCAGTTCTTC | CASSNHREDEQFF
. | TRBJ2-2 | . | TRBV7-3 | TGTGCCAGCAGCTTAACGTCAGCGGGCACCGGGGAGCTGTTTTTT | CASSLTSAGTGELFF
. | TRBJ2-2 | TRBD1 | TRBV2 | TGTGCCAGCAGTGATATAATGGACAGGGGCCTTCCCCCATCGAACACCGGGGAGCTGTTTTTT | CASSDIMDRGLPPSNTGELFF
. | TRBJ2-1 | . | TRBV18 | TGTGCCAGCTCACCCGAGGGTGGCTATTACAATGAGCAGTTCTTC | CASSPEGGYYNEQFF
. | TRBJ2-3 | . | TRBV23-1 | TGCGCCAGCAGTCAAGGGGGAAAGGTATTAAAAGATACGCAGTATTTT | CASSQGGKVLKDTQYF
few | TRBJ2-7 | TRBD2 | TRBV7-8 | TGTGCCAGCAGCTGGGGGGGGGACGGTACCTACGAGCAGTACTTC | CASSWGGDGTYEQYF
. | TRBJ2-1 | TRBD1 | TRBV7-2 | TGTGCCAGCAGTAACCCCAGGGGGCGACCCTACAATGAGCAGTTCTTC | CASSNPRGRPYNEQFF
. | TRBJ2-5 | . | TRBV21-1 | TGTGCCAGCAGCAAACCAGGGGCGTCGTCGGCTCAGTACTTC | CASSKPGASSAQYF
. | TRBJ1-1 | . | TRBV5-4 | TGTGCCAGCAGCGTGGACAGGAACACTGAAGCTTTCTTT | CASSVDRNTEAFF
. | TRBJ1-1 | TRBD1 | TRBV11-3 | TGTGCCAGCAGCCCTCGGACAGGGGAAGCTTTCTTT | CASSPRTGEAFF
. | TRBJ1-4 | TRBD1 | TRBV11-2 | TGTGCCAGCAGCTCCGGTAGGACAGGTCTAAGGGAAAAACTGTTTTTT | CASSSGRTGLREKLFF
. | TRBJ2-5 | TRBD1 | TRBV28 | TGTGCCAGCAGTGCCGGACAGGGATTTGGGACCCAGTACTTC | CASSAGQGFGTQYF
. | TRBJ1-3 | TRBD1 | TRBV4-1 | TGCGCCAGCAGCCAACACGACAGGGGCTCTGGAAACACCATATATTTT | CASSQHDRGSGNTIYF
. | TRBJ2-2 | TRBD1 | TRBV7-2 | TGTGCCAGCAGCTTGTTATTTGGGACAGGGGATACCGGGGAGCTGTTTTTT | CASSLLFGTGDTGELFF
once | TRBJ2-3 | . | TRBV28 | TGTGCCAGCAGTTCGCCCGGGACTAGCACAGATACGCAGTATTTT | CASSSPGTSTDTQYF
. | TRBJ1-1 | . | TRBV28 | TGTGCCAGCAGTTCGCAGGGGTTAGGCGACACTGAAGCTTTCTTT | CASSSQGLGDTEAFF
. | TRBJ1-2 | . | TRBV6-6 | TGTGCCAGCAGTTACGTGGAGGGGGAGACCTTC | CASSYVEGETF
. | TRBJ1-5 | . | TRBV2 | TGTGCCAGCAGTCTCACAGGGACTAATCAGCCCCAGCATTTT | CASSLTGTNQPQHF
. | TRBJ2-5 | . | TRBV11-2 | TGTGCCAGCAGCTTAGCGGAGGGGGAGACCCAGTACTTC | CASSLAEGETQYF
. | TRBJ1-2 | TRBD1 | TRBV18 | TGTGCCAGCTCACCAGTTCGGGACAGGACGACAAACTATGGCTACACCTTC | CASSPVRDRTTNYGYTF
. | TRBJ2-3 | . | TRBV7-9 | TGTGCCAGCAGTTCGGAGGGTACGCAGTATTTT | CASSSEGTQYF